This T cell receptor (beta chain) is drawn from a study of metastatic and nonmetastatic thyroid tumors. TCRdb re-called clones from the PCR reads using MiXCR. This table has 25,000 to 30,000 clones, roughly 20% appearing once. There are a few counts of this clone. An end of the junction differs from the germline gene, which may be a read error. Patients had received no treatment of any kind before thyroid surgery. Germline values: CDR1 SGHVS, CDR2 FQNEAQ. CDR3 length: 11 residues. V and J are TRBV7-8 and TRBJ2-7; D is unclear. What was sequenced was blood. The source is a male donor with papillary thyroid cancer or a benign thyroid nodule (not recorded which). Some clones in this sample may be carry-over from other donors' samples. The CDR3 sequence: CASSRVYDQYF. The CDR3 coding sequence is TGTGCCAGCAGTAGAGTTTACGATCAGTACTTC.